Each of the 8 T cell receptor beta chains below was sequenced from the same sample in a study of CD8 T cells in ankylosing spondylitis. TCRdb recomputed calls from the 5' RACE reads with MiXCR, one row per CDR3 protein. The profile shows approximately 210,000 distinct CDR3 sequences, 10% to 15% of them singletons. Sequencing was performed on blood, either unsorted or a sorted T cell fraction (not recorded which). These TCRs come from a male donor with ankylosing spondylitis or in good health (not recorded which).

The chain links TRBV27 to TRBJ2-7; 7 bases align to TRBD1. The CDR3 loop spans 13 amino acids. The V and J ends lost 5 bases and 5 bases, in that order; junction bases with no gene match: 6. Germline V gene data show CDR1 as MNHEY and CDR2 as SMNVEV (reference sequence). CDR3 region: CASSATGLNEQYF. The CDR3 DNA reads TGTGCCAGCAGTGCGACAGGGTTAAACGAGCAGTACTTC.

The sample holds a few counts of this clonotype. The chain has TRBV12-3 or TRBV12-4 and TRBJ1-1; 8 bases are a match to TRBD1. The CDR3 sequence is 15 residues long. With V trimmed by 5 bases and J by 1 base, 6 bases remained unmatched. CDR3 in amino acids: CASSIGTGRNTEAFF. In DNA form, the CDR3 reads TGTGCCAGCAGTATTGGGACAGGCCGGAACACTGAAGCTTTCTTT.

V is TRBV11-2 and J is TRBJ1-2, with TRBD1 identical over 8 bases. Germline trimming cut 5 bases from V and 4 bases from J; bases unmatched to any gene: 9. The CDR3 runs to 15 residues. Germline CDR1 and CDR2: SGHAT and FQNNGV. The CDR3 nucleotides are TGTGCCAGCAGCCTCGACAGGGGCGGGGTCTATGGCTACACCTTC. Protein sequence: CASSLDRGGVYGYTF.

This clonotype has more than one count but fewer than ten. V usage is TRBV4-1 and J usage is TRBJ2-7; the D gene is possibly TRBD2 (6 bases). Trimming left V 5 bases short and J 3 bases short, with 20 bases between. This CDR3 has 16 amino acids. Per germline, CDR1 MGHRA and CDR2 YSYEKL. DNA for the CDR3: TGCGCCAGCAGCTCTACTACGGGGCGGGGACTCTACGAGCAGTACTTC. Protein product: CASSSTTGRGLYEQYF.

This clonotype was found many times. The chain combines TRBV27 with TRBJ1-1; 10 bases match TRBD1. The germline CDR1 and CDR2 sequences are MNHEY and SMNVEV (reference sequence). The CDR3 has 16 amino acids. The V and J ends lost 5 bases and 4 bases, in that order; junction bases with no gene match: 10. The CDR3 nucleotides are TGTGCCAGCAGTGTGACAGGGGGCGTGGAGAGCACTGAAGCTTTCTTT. Encoded protein: CASSVTGGVESTEAFF.

The chain carries TRBV7-6 and TRBJ2-6; D not resolved. The germline V gene has CDR1 SGHVS and CDR2 FNYEAQ. This CDR3 comprises 15 residues. Trimming stripped 5 bases from V and 0 bases from J, with 8 bases between. CDR3 protein: CASSPISSGANVLTF. The CDR3 DNA sequence: TGTGCCAGCAGCCCAATCAGCTCTGGGGCCAACGTCCTGACTTTC.

There are a few counts of this clonotype. The genes are TRBV2 and TRBJ2-1; 8 nucleotides match TRBD1. CDR3 size: 15 residues. The trim removed 6 bases at V and 6 bases at J, leaving 10 bases unmatched. Germline V gene sequence: CDR1 SNHLY, CDR2 FYNNEI. As DNA, the CDR3 is TGTGCCAGCAGCCGTCCGGGACAGGTCACCAATGAGCAGTTCTTC. Translating it yields CASSRPGQVTNEQFF.

The gene calls are TRBV6-2 or TRBV6-3 and TRBJ2-1; D is undetermined. The CDR3 sequence is 13 residues long. CDR1 MNHEY and CDR2 SVGEGT come from the germline V gene. Trimming stripped 0 bases from V and 9 bases from J, with 9 bases between. CDR3 in DNA: TGTGCCAGCAGTTACTCTGAGGTGGGTGAGCAGTTCTTC. Encoded protein: CASSYSEVGEQFF.